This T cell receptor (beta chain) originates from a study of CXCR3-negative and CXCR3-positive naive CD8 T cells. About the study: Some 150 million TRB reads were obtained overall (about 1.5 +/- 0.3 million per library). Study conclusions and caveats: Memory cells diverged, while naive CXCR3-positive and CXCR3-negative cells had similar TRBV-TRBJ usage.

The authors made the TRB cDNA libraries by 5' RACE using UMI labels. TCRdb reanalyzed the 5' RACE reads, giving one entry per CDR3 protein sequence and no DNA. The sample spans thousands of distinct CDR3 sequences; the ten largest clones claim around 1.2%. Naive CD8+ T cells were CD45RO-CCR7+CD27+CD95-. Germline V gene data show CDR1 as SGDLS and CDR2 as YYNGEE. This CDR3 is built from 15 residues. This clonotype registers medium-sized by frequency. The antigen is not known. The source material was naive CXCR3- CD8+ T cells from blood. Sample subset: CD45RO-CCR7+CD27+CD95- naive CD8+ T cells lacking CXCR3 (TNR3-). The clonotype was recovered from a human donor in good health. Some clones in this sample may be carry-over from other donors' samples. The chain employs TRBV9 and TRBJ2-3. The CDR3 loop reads CASSVGASSTDTQYF.